One sample yielded the 30 T cell receptor beta chains listed below, sequenced in a study of HIV-infected patients and healthy controls. Reverse transcription used roughly 480 ng RNA and constant-region primers for alpha and beta. Separate chain-specific third strand synthesis with multiplexing indices produced the alpha and beta libraries. TCRdb re-called the 5' RACE reads through MiXCR, storing one row per CDR3 protein. The sample contains 6,500 to 10,000 distinct CDR3 sequences, around 8.7% of which appear only once. Roughly three months, about 14 weeks, into antiretroviral therapy, follow-up blood was collected. Whole blood was used without fractionation, so all unsorted peripheral T cells were included. Material: blood, obtained during antiretroviral therapy. Source of these receptors: an adult with HIV infection.

This clonotype is classed as medium-sized. This sequence joins TRBV7-9 and TRBJ2-1; 9 positions agree with TRBD2. Germline CDR1 SEHNR, CDR2 FQNEAQ (reference sequence). V trimming: 4 bases; J trimming: 8 bases; junction bases outside the gene matches: 12. The CDR3 covers 16 residues. DNA of the CDR3: TGTGCCAGCAGCTCTTTCCTTAGCGGGAGCAACCATGAGCAGTTCTTC. Amino acid sequence: CASSSFLSGSNHEQFF.

This clonotype was seen ten or more times. The chain carries TRBV4-1 and TRBJ2-3, with 9 positions matching TRBD2. The CDR3 runs to 18 residues. The germline gives CDR1 MGHRA, CDR2 YSYEKL. V shed 0 bases and J 2 bases; nucleotides not matched to a gene: 9. CDR3 sequence reads: CASSQDWLAGMYTDTQYF. CDR3 sequence (DNA): TGCGCCAGCAGCCAAGATTGGCTAGCGGGGATGTACACAGATACGCAGTATTTT.

In its sample, this clonotype ranks as medium-sized (0.01 to 0.1%). The gene calls are TRBV5-1 and TRBJ2-3, with 8 bases matching TRBD1. V shed 4 bases, J shed 1 base, and the junction held 5 bases outside the gene matches. CDR3 length: 15 amino acids. Germline V CDR1 and CDR2: SGHRS, YFSETQ. CDR3 residues: CASSLGQGRTDTQYF. The CDR3 DNA is TGCGCCAGCAGCCTAGGACAGGGACGCACAGATACGCAGTATTTT.

This clonotype was seen a handful of times. The V and J genes are TRBV7-2 and TRBJ1-2; TRBD1 is a possible D gene (5 bases). Per the germline V gene, CDR1 is SGHTA and CDR2 is FQGNSA. Trimming stripped 1 base from V and 7 bases from J, with 16 bases between. The CDR3 has 15 amino acids. This CDR3 reads CASSLGGGGSSGYTF. The CDR3, as DNA: TGTGCCAGCAGCTTAGGGGGGGGGGGTTCTAGTGGCTACACCTTC.

This clonotype was observed many times. This sequence joins TRBV7-9 and TRBJ1-1, with TRBD1 matching over 7 bases. In germline, CDR1 is SEHNR, CDR2 FQNEAQ (reference sequence). V lost 6 bases and J lost 0; bases outside the gene matches: 10. The CDR3 contains 16 residues. For the CDR3, the DNA is TGTGCCAGCAGAGTCAAACAGGGGTCCATGAACACTGAAGCTTTCTTT. Amino acid sequence: CASRVKQGSMNTEAFF.

This clonotype was counted many times. This chain joins TRBV24-1 and TRBJ2-1, with D possibly being TRBD2 (6 bases). Trimming pared 3 bases from V and 8 bases from J, leaving 19 bases between. Germline assignment: CDR1 KGHDR and CDR2 SFDVKD. The CDR3 loop spans 16 amino acids. The CDR3 spells CATSDIGGDPNYEQFF. CDR3 DNA sequence: TGTGCCACCAGTGATATTGGAGGGGACCCTAACTATGAGCAGTTCTTC.

The rearrangement links TRBV12-3 or TRBV12-4 to TRBJ1-1, with 8 positions matching TRBD1. This CDR3 has 14 residues. V trimming: 6 bases; J trimming: 7 bases; junction bases outside the gene matches: 10. The CDR3 DNA reads as TGTGCCAGCAGGCCACCCGACAGGGGTCATGAAGCTTTCTTT. Translating it yields CASRPPDRGHEAFF.

This clonotype was detected many times. The CDR3 loop is CASSIDRGSYGYTF. CDR3 sequence (DNA): TGCGCCAGCAGCATCGACAGGGGAAGCTATGGCTACACCTTC. This chain links TRBV5-1 with TRBJ1-2, with 8 bases fitting TRBD1. Per the germline V gene, CDR1 is SGHRS and CDR2 is YFSETQ. The CDR3 consists of 14 residues. Trimming at V came to 4 bases and at J to 4 bases, leaving 6 bases not matched to a gene.

This clonotype occurred many times. The chain recombines TRBV12-3 or TRBV12-4 with TRBJ2-5; 9 bases fit TRBD2. CDR3 size: 15 residues. The junction had 12 bases not matched to a gene; V was cut back by 8 bases and J by 5 bases. The CDR3 is CASGVGGGASETQYF. The DNA of the CDR3 is TGTGCCAGCGGTGTAGGCGGGGGGGCATCGGAGACCCAGTACTTC.

This clonotype was observed at least ten times. The chain joins TRBV12-3 or TRBV12-4 to TRBJ1-5, with TRBD1 matching 7 bases. V lost 6 bases to trimming and J lost 2 bases; unmatched junction nucleotides: 4. This CDR3 comprises 14 residues. Written as DNA, the CDR3 is TGTGCCAGCAGGATAGACAGGGGCAATCAGCCCCAGCATTTT. Protein: CASRIDRGNQPQHF.

By share of the sample, this clonotype is medium-sized. The rearrangement uses TRBV20-1 and TRBJ2-5; weak D call: TRBD1 (5 bases). Germline V gives CDR1 DFQATT, CDR2 SNEGSKA (reference sequence). The CDR3 consists of 12 residues. V was trimmed by 6 bases and J by 3 bases, leaving 11 bases between them. This chain's CDR3 is CSAKGFEETQYF. CDR3 nucleotides: TGCAGTGCGAAGGGGTTCGAAGAGACCCAGTACTTC.

The chain recombines TRBV7-2 with TRBJ1-1; a weak D match, TRBD1 (6 bases). Germline CDR1 reads SGHTA; CDR2 reads FQGNSA. Trimming pared 4 bases from V and 0 bases from J, leaving 15 bases between. The CDR3 runs to 16 residues. CDR3 in DNA: TGTGCCAGCAGCTCCCTTTCGGGGACACTGAACACTGAAGCTTTCTTT. Its protein product is CASSSLSGTLNTEAFF.

This clonotype rates as medium-sized. The chain uses TRBV13 and TRBJ2-3; maybe TRBD2 (6 bases). V was cut by 4 bases and J by 2 bases, with 16 bases left in between. CDR1 and CDR2 from the germline V gene are PRHDT and FYEKMQ (reference sequence). The length of the CDR3 is 16 residues. The CDR3 DNA is TGTGCCAGCAGCTCGATAGCGGTCCGTTCCACAGATACGCAGTATTTT. Translation: CASSSIAVRSTDTQYF.

This clonotype is medium-sized by share. The chain recombines TRBV25-1 with TRBJ1-2; D remains unclear. V was pared by 2 bases and J by 6 bases, with 7 bases between. This CDR3 region has 12 residues. Per the germline V gene, CDR1 is MGHDK and CDR2 is SYGVNS. CDR3 region: CASSEAGDGYTF. The DNA for the CDR3 is TGTGCCAGCAGTGAAGCCGGAGATGGCTACACCTTC.

This clonotype has at least ten counts. This sequence joins TRBV30 and TRBJ1-1; D gene uncertain. Germline CDR1 and CDR2: GTSNPN and SVGIG (reference sequence). The CDR3 totals 14 residues. V was trimmed by 2 bases and J by 0 bases, leaving 10 bases between them. The CDR3: CAWSRTTMNTEAFF. The CDR3 DNA reads as TGTGCCTGGAGTCGAACTACCATGAACACTGAAGCTTTCTTT.

By frequency in the sample, this clonotype is medium-sized. The CDR3 loop reads CAWVGQSNNSPLHF. CDR3 coding DNA: TGTGCCTGGGTTGGACAGTCGAATAATTCACCCCTCCACTTT. This chain uses TRBV30 with TRBJ1-6; D is possibly TRBD1 (6 bases). The CDR3 consists of 14 residues. CDR1 is GTSNPN, CDR2 SVGIG, per germline (reference sequence). V was clipped by 5 bases and J by 5 bases, with 13 bases between them. Full variable domain (remainder filled in from reference TRBV30 and TRBJ1-6): SQTIHQWPATLVQPVGSPLSLECTVEGTSNPNLYWYRQAAGRGLQLLFYSVGIGQISSEVPQNLSASRPQDRQFILSSKKLLLSDSGFYLCAWVGQSNNSPLHFGNGTRLTVT.

This clonotype was detected only a few times. V usage is TRBV5-1 and J usage is TRBJ2-3; 10 bases align to TRBD2. J was trimmed by 4 bases and V by 4 bases; bases with no gene match: 6. Germline CDR1 reads SGHRS; CDR2 reads YFSETQ. This CDR3 region has 15 residues. In nucleotides, the CDR3 is TGCGCCAGCAGCCCAACGACTAGCGGGTCAGATACGCAGTATTTT. This sequence encodes CASSPTTSGSDTQYF.

This clonotype was picked up many times. The rearrangement links TRBV20-1 to TRBJ2-5, with D possibly being TRBD2 (5 bases). The CDR3 has 14 residues. The germline V gene has CDR1 DFQATT and CDR2 SNEGSKA (reference sequence). The CDR3 loop is CSAPNSRVKETQYF. Written as DNA, the CDR3 is TGCAGCGCTCCAAACTCGCGGGTTAAAGAGACCCAGTACTTC.

Relative to its sample, this clonotype is medium-sized. The V gene is TRBV7-2, the J gene TRBJ1-2; D might be TRBD1 (5 bases). The CDR3 length is 15 residues. V lost 1 base and J 7 bases, leaving 16 bases between the germline ends. The V gene's germline CDR1 is SGHTA and CDR2 FQGNSA. The CDR3 loop is CASSLERGEGPGYTF. In DNA form, the CDR3 reads TGTGCCAGCAGCTTAGAAAGGGGCGAAGGGCCTGGCTACACCTTC.

The V and J genes are TRBV18 and TRBJ1-2, with TRBD1 identical over 8 bases. Trimming removed 6 bases from V and 4 bases from J; junction bases left unmatched: 10. The CDR3 consists of 15 residues. CDR1 and CDR2 (germline): KGHSH, LQKENI. CDR3 DNA: TGTGCCAGCTCTCCCGGGACAGGCGGTACCTATGGCTACACCTTC. This gives the protein CASSPGTGGTYGYTF.

At least ten counts were recorded for this clonotype. The chain carries TRBV15 and TRBJ2-5; possibly TRBD2 for D (5 bases). This CDR3 contains 15 residues. CDR1 and CDR2 from the germline V gene are LNHNV and YYDKDF (reference sequence). Trimming left V 0 bases short and J 5 bases short, with 13 bases between. The CDR3 DNA reads TGTGCCACCAGCAGAGACGACACGGGAAGGGAGACCCAGTACTTC. Translating it yields CATSRDDTGRETQYF.

This clonotype occurred many times. The V call is TRBV4-2, the J call TRBJ1-2; D gene uncertain. V was cut by 0 bases and J by 2 bases, with 7 bases left in between. Germline CDR1 is LGHNA and CDR2 is YNFKEQ. This CDR3 has 14 amino acids. CDR3 residues: CASSQDARNYGYTF. CDR3 sequence (DNA): TGTGCCAGCAGCCAAGATGCTAGGAACTATGGCTACACCTTC.

This clonotype was seen many times. The chain combines TRBV5-5 with TRBJ1-2; a possible D gene is TRBD1 (5 bases). Looked up from germline, CDR1 is SGHKS and CDR2 is YYEKEE (reference sequence). The CDR3 consists of 15 residues. Trimming pared 1 base from V and 5 bases from J, leaving 15 bases between. CDR3 sequence reads: CASSLYLVGAYGYTF. In nucleotides, the CDR3 is TGTGCCAGCAGCTTGTATCTGGTAGGGGCATATGGCTACACCTTC.

This clonotype has ten or more counts. The chain has TRBV7-9 and TRBJ1-1; possibly TRBD1 for D (6 bases). V was clipped by 1 base and J by 7 bases, with 16 bases between them. The germline V gene encodes CDR1 SEHNR and CDR2 FQNEAQ (reference sequence). The CDR3 is 15 amino acids. CDR3 DNA sequence: TGTGCCAGCAGCTTAGTGGCAGGGGCTCTGGGTGAAGCTTTCTTT. It is translated as CASSLVAGALGEAFF.

The sample holds many counts of this clonotype. The chain recombines TRBV3-1 with TRBJ2-7; the D gene could be TRBD1 or TRBD2 (5 bases each). With 2 bases removed from V and 3 bases from J, the gap between germline ends came to 17 bases. This CDR3 has 16 residues. Germline CDR1 LGHDT, CDR2 YNNKEL (reference sequence). CDR3 loop: CASSQLASRDDYEQYV. In DNA form, the CDR3 reads TGTGCCAGCAGCCAATTGGCCTCACGGGACGACTACGAGCAGTACGTC.

This clonotype was observed many times. The chain is built from TRBV7-3 and TRBJ1-6; 7 bases are a match to TRBD1. V dropped 4 bases and J dropped 7; count of bases not matched to a gene: 7. From germline, CDR1 is SGHTA and CDR2 FQGTGA. The CDR3 consists of 15 residues. The CDR3 nucleotides read TGTGCCAGCAGCTCGACAGGGCACAGCAATTCACCCCTCCACTTT. Its translation: CASSSTGHSNSPLHF.

There are many counts of this clonotype. In nucleotides, the CDR3 is TGTGCCAGCAGCTTACAGACTAGCGGAGATTACAATGAGCAGTTCTTC. Residues: CASSLQTSGDYNEQFF. The rearrangement joins TRBV7-6 to TRBJ2-1; 9 bases are a match to TRBD2. Trimming cost V 2 bases and J 4 bases; bases outside gene matches: 6. CDR3 length: 16 residues. The germline V gene has CDR1 SGHVS and CDR2 FNYEAQ.

As to this clonotype: This clone may be a read error of a much larger clone one base away. The chain employs TRBV10-3 and TRBJ1-1, with TRBD1 matching over 11 bases. From germline, CDR1 is ENHRY and CDR2 SYGVKD. This CDR3 has 14 residues. The CDR3 region has the DNA TGTGCCATTAGGACAGGGGGCGTCAACACTGAAGCTCTCTTT. It translates to CAIRTGGVNTEALF.

The chain carries TRBV11-3 and TRBJ2-7; 8 nucleotides line up with TRBD2. The CDR3 covers 15 residues. CDR1 and CDR2 from the germline V gene are SGHNT and YENEEA. After removal of 5 bases from V and 0 bases from J, the junction contained 6 bases not matched to a gene. The CDR3 DNA reads TGTGCCAGCAGCGCGGGGGGATCTCTCTCCTACGAGCAGTACTTC. Protein: CASSAGGSLSYEQYF.

Many counts were recorded for this clonotype. The chain couples TRBV10-3 to TRBJ1-3; D is perhaps TRBD1 (5 bases). The CDR3 is made up of 11 amino acids. V lost 7 bases to trimming and J lost 4 bases, with 5 bases between them. CDR1 is ENHRY and CDR2 is SYGVKD in the germline V gene. The CDR3 loop is CAITGGNTIYF. The DNA of the CDR3 is TGTGCCATCACAGGGGGAAACACCATATATTTT.